The 3 T cell receptor beta chains given below trace back to one sample, sequenced in a study of blood T cell repertoires in COVID-19. This table comes from immunoSEQ multiplex PCR, and its TCRdb copy is limited to in-frame clones, with some not included. The profile shows 210,000 or so clones, more than 75% of them singletons. Sequencing was performed on PBMCs or T cells enriched from blood (not recorded which). These receptors were collected from a man in his thirties or forties with acute COVID-19.

J is TRBJ1-6 and V is TRBV2; D call uncertain. Trimming pared 4 bases from V and 0 bases from J, leaving 10 bases between. There are 16 residues in the CDR3. CDR1 SNHLY and CDR2 FYNNEI come from the germline V gene. The DNA for the CDR3 is TGTGCCAGCAGTGGATCGTCGAGCTCCTATAATTCACCCCTCCACTTT. Translating gives CASSGSSSSYNSPLHF.

This chain connects TRBV9 to TRBJ2-1; 8 nucleotides align to TRBD2. Per germline, CDR1 SGDLS and CDR2 YYNGEE. V shed 0 bases and J 6 bases; nucleotides not matched to a gene: 8. The length of the CDR3 is 16 residues. CDR3 nucleotide sequence: TGTGCCAGCAGCGTAGGAGAGACTAGCGTAGGCAATGAGCAGTTCTTC. Translation: CASSVGETSVGNEQFF.

The chain links TRBV2 to TRBJ1-5; 7 bases match TRBD1. The CDR3 spans 15 residues. The germline gives CDR1 SNHLY, CDR2 FYNNEI. The junction had 8 bases not matched to a gene; V was cut back by 5 bases and J by 4 bases. DNA for the CDR3: TGTGCCAGCAGTCGACGGGGACAGCTAAATCAGCCCCAGCATTTT. Its translation: CASSRRGQLNQPQHF. The whole variable domain, remainder taken from reference TRBV2 and TRBJ1-5, is EPEVTQTPSHQVTQMGQEVILRCVPISNHLYFYWYRQILGQKVEFLVSFYNNEISEKSEIFDDQFSVERPDGSNFTLKIRSTKLEDSAMYFCASSRRGQLNQPQHFGDGTRLSIL.